Below are 15 T cell receptor beta chains sequenced from a single sample in a study of persistence of HIV-infected CD4 T cells. This nonspecific control used anti-CD3/anti-CD28 bead stimulation of CD4+ T cells. Sorting selected CD4+ T cells upregulating both CD40 ligand and CD69. No antigen has been identified for these receptors. This was the immunoSEQ version 4 assay in survey mode. The assay was immunoSEQ multiplex PCR, and TCRdb's table has in-frame clones only and misses some. This sample has approximately 45,000 clones, with about 90% found just once. The source material was CD4+ T cells sorted from PBMCs after approximately 19-hour stimulation, sampled from a patient who received antiretroviral therapy. These TCRs come from an adult woman with HIV who was CMV-seropositive.

The chain recombines TRBV30 with TRBJ1-5; D is undetermined. The V gene's germline CDR1 is GTSNPN and CDR2 SVGIG (reference sequence). Deletions cut 0 bases from V and 2 bases from J, with 8 bases between. The CDR3 spans 14 residues. The CDR3: CAWSVDNGNQPQHF. In DNA form, the CDR3 reads TGTGCCTGGAGTGTTGACAATGGCAATCAGCCCCAGCATTTT.

This clone has just a few counts. V and J are TRBV7-2 and TRBJ2-5, with TRBD2 identical over 9 bases. The CDR3 extends over 18 amino acids. Germline assignment: CDR1 SGHTA and CDR2 FQGNSA. Losses at the gene ends were 0 bases for V and 2 bases for J; bases not matched to a gene: 10. CDR3 amino acids: CASSLAGSGGTRQETQYF. CDR3 sequence (DNA): TGTGCCAGCAGCTTAGCTGGGAGCGGGGGGACAAGACAAGAGACCCAGTACTTC.

CDR3 coding DNA: TGTGCCAGCAGCTCCTACTCACTTGAAGCTTTCTTT. Protein product: CASSSYSLEAFF. The rearrangement joins TRBV3-1 (or the pseudogene TRBV3-2) to TRBJ1-1; D gene ambiguous. This CDR3 has 12 amino acids. The germline V gene has CDR1 LGHDT and CDR2 YNNKEL (reference sequence). Trimming cost V 5 bases and J 7 bases, with 11 bases left between them.

The V call is TRBV15, the J call TRBJ1-5; TRBD1 matches 8 bases. Looked up from germline, CDR1 is LNHNV and CDR2 is YYDKDF (reference sequence). V lost 2 bases and J lost 4; bases outside the gene matches: 4. CDR3 length: 15 amino acids. In nucleotides, the CDR3 is TGTGCCACCAGCAGAATGACAGGGGCGAATCAGCCCCAGCATTTT. Translated: CATSRMTGANQPQHF.

The chain employs TRBV4-1 and TRBJ1-1; TRBD1 might be the D (5 bases). V was shortened by 0 bases and J by 8 bases, with 16 bases between the two germline ends. CDR1 MGHRA and CDR2 YSYEKL come from the germline V gene. This CDR3 spans 15 amino acids. The DNA for the CDR3 is TGCGCCAGCAGCCAAGATTTCAGTAGGGGTAGGGAAGCTTTCTTT. Translating it yields CASSQDFSRGREAFF.

To note about this clone: Other nucleotide sequences in the sample specify the same CDR3. The chain has TRBV28 and TRBJ1-6; D may be TRBD1 (6 bases). Germline lookup yields CDR1 MDHEN and CDR2 SYDVKM. Deletions cut 6 bases from V and 7 bases from J, with 13 bases between. The CDR3 runs to 14 residues. The CDR3 sequence: CASRTGRLNSPLHF. CDR3 sequence (DNA): TGTGCCAGCAGAACAGGGCGACTCAATTCACCCCTCCACTTT. Full variable domain (rest looked up from reference TRBV28 and TRBJ1-6): DVKVTQSSRYLVKRTGEKVFLECVQDMDHENMFWYRQDPGLGLRLIYFSYDVKMKEKGDIPEGYSVSREKKERFSLILESASTNQTSMYLCASRTGRLNSPLHFGNGTRLTVT.

This rearrangement joins TRBV18 to TRBJ1-3; D unclear. CDR1 and CDR2 from the germline V gene are KGHSH and LQKENI. V dropped 0 bases and J dropped 2 bases, with 14 bases sitting between them. The CDR3 is made up of 17 amino acids. Here the CDR3 reads CASSPPQELIAGNTIYF. In DNA, the CDR3 is TGTGCCAGCTCACCACCGCAGGAGTTGATCGCTGGAAACACCATATATTTT.

The CDR3 spells CASSPEGPGANYGYTF. The CDR3 DNA sequence: TGTGCCAGCAGCCCCGAAGGGCCGGGGGCGAACTATGGCTACACCTTC. The chain is built from TRBV5-6 and TRBJ1-2; tentative D call: TRBD1 (6 bases). Trimming removed 4 bases from V and 2 bases from J, with 18 bases in between. The CDR3 loop spans 16 amino acids. The germline CDR1 and CDR2 sequences are SGHDT and YYEEEE.

Here the CDR3 reads CASRAGSTETQYF. CDR3 coding DNA: TGTGCCAGCAGGGCAGGGTCCACGGAGACCCAGTACTTC. The chain joins TRBV12-3 or TRBV12-4 to TRBJ2-5; maybe TRBD1 (5 bases). The CDR3 contains 13 residues. V lost 6 bases and J 5 bases, leaving 13 bases between the germline ends.

The chain uses TRBV12-5 and TRBJ2-2; unclear D gene. With 0 bases removed from V and 1 base from J, the gap between germline ends came to 6 bases. The CDR3 spans 15 residues. Germline CDR1 is LGHNT and CDR2 is FRNRAP. The CDR3 bases are TGTGCTAGTGGTTTGGTAGGAAGGAACACCGGGGAGCTGTTTTTT. It codes for CASGLVGRNTGELFF.

This clone has only one observation. The chain links TRBV28 to TRBJ1-2; TRBD1 matches 7 bases. The CDR3 runs 15 residues. J gave up 8 bases and V 7 bases, and 16 bases lay outside the gene matches. The germline gives CDR1 MDHEN, CDR2 SYDVKM. DNA of the CDR3: TGTGCCAGCATTTCCCCCTCGACAGGGCCCAAAGGCTACACCTTC. Its protein product is CASISPSTGPKGYTF.

This chain uses TRBV30 with TRBJ1-5, with TRBD1 as a possible D gene (5 bases). This CDR3 region has 13 residues. Germline-derived CDR1 and CDR2 are GTSNPN and SVGIG (reference sequence). V was clipped by 1 base and J by 3 bases, with 7 bases between them. The CDR3 loop is CAWSGGFNQPQHF. The DNA for the CDR3 is TGTGCCTGGAGTGGGGGGTTCAATCAGCCCCAGCATTTT.

The chain employs TRBV18 and TRBJ2-7, with TRBD1 identical over 10 bases. The length of the CDR3 is 14 residues. Germline-derived CDR1 and CDR2 are KGHSH and LQKENI. The ends lost 5 bases at V and 4 bases at J; junction bases unmatched: 5. The CDR3 coding sequence is TGTGCCAGCTCAAAGCCGGGACAGGGGTACGAGCAGTACTTC. This sequence encodes CASSKPGQGYEQYF.

The table lists this clone with a count of one. J is TRBJ2-5 and V is TRBV5-6; 9 nucleotides align to TRBD1. Germline V gene data show CDR1 as SGHDT and CDR2 as YYEEEE. The trim removed 1 base at V and 2 bases at J, leaving 9 bases unmatched. The CDR3 length is 17 residues. Here the CDR3 reads CASSLITGGARQETQYF. The CDR3 nucleotides are TGTGCCAGCAGCTTGATAACAGGGGGCGCAAGGCAAGAGACCCAGTACTTC.

The chain combines TRBV19 with TRBJ2-4; D uncertain. The length of the CDR3 is 15 residues. Germline V gene data show CDR1 as LNHDA and CDR2 as SQIVND (reference sequence). V was shortened by 7 bases and J by 0 bases, with 13 bases between the two germline ends. CDR3 in DNA: TGTGCCAGTAAGAGTGGTGAGGTAGCCAAAAACATTCAGTACTTC. Its protein product is CASKSGEVAKNIQYF.